This T cell receptor beta chain originates from a study of blood T cell repertoires in COVID-19. Study-wide context: From the United States, Italy and Spain came samples of acute and convalescent COVID-19. The cDNA or gDNA used as material had been derived from T cells, B-cell-depleted T cells, or PBMCs.

As originally analysed: Cell counts per sample came from amplifying reference gene primers. Sequenced by immunoSEQ multiplex PCR; TCRdb stores in-frame clones only, minus some. V, J and clone size are those of that table, while D and trimming were read from the DNA. The sample gives 93,000 or so clones, 70% to 90% of which show up once; 3% to 3.5% is in the top ten. V lost 0 bases and J lost 10, with 16 bases in between. The germline V gene has CDR1 MNHEY and CDR2 SVGAGI. The CDR3 runs to 15 residues. This receptor was obtained from a man aged 50-60 years in a cohort sampled during active COVID-19. The rearrangement uses TRBV6-5 and TRBJ2-1, with D possibly TRBD1 on 6 matching bases. The sequenced sample was peripheral blood. The CDR3: CASSYSVLGAGEQFF. The CDR3 DNA reads as TGTGCCAGCAGTTACTCGGTACTGGGGGCCGGGGAGCAGTTCTTC.